This TCR beta chain was observed in a study of blood T cell repertoires in COVID-19. Measured with immunoSEQ multiplex PCR; TCRdb has only the in-frame clones, and not every one. The sample contains about 56,000 clones, roughly nine tenths of which appear only once. V lost 3 bases to trimming and J lost 9 bases; unmatched junction nucleotides: 8. This CDR3 has 14 amino acids. Germline assignment: CDR1 SGHDT and CDR2 YYEEEE. This TCR was sampled from a woman in her fifties or sixties with COVID-19, enrolled during active disease. The chain combines TRBV5-6 with TRBJ1-5, with TRBD1 identical over 8 bases. What was sequenced was peripheral blood. The CDR3 region has the DNA TGTGCCAGCAGCTATGGGACAGGCACGGGGCCCCAGCATTTT. Protein: CASSYGTGTGPQHF.